This T cell receptor beta chain came from a study of Graves' ophthalmopathy and Graves' hyperthyroidism. Points from the study as a whole: With a specificity of roughly 72% and a sensitivity of 70% to 71%, the model predicted ophthalmopathy progression. Using 13 signatures, a model distinguished ophthalmopathy from stable hyperthyroidism, reaching around 85% sensitivity and roughly 80% specificity.

Amplification from RNA transcripts yielded the TCR beta CDR3 regions. Scientists carried out first-round RT-PCR using HTBI primers and then a second-round multiplex PCR. TCRdb used MiXCR to reprocess the multiplex PCR reads, holding one entry per CDR3 protein. The sample lists 150,000 to 200,000 distinct CDR3 sequences; 35% to 50% were seen once. The CDR3 runs 14 residues. With V trimmed by 4 bases and J by 7 bases, 8 bases remained unmatched. Germline V gives CDR1 MNHEY, CDR2 SVGEGT. Moderate-to-severe activity, CAS ≥3, NOSPECS ≥4 and a duration under 3 months were seen in donors with ophthalmopathy. About this clonotype itself: Antigen: not known.

This sequence joins TRBV6-2 or TRBV6-3 and TRBJ1-1; 8 positions agree with TRBD1. The sequenced sample consisted of peripheral blood. This clonotype was sampled from a young man with Graves' ophthalmopathy. CDR3 nucleotides: TGTGCCAGCAGTTTTGACAGGGGCTTGGGTGAAGCTTTCTTT. Amino acid sequence: CASSFDRGLGEAFF.